The entry that follows covers one T cell receptor (beta chain) sequence. The sample is drawn from a study of T cells in Graves' hyperthyroidism and ophthalmopathy. Fresh peripheral blood, more than 8 ml of it, supplied the PBMCs. Looked up from germline, CDR1 is MGHDK and CDR2 is SYGVNS. This CDR3 has 15 amino acids. The V gene lost 6 bases and the J gene lost 6 bases, with 17 bases spanning the gap. It was RNA transcripts that yielded the amplified TCR beta CDR3 regions. The TCR CDR3 first-round RT-PCR relied on the HTBI primer set. One entry per CDR3 protein results from TCRdb running MiXCR on the multiplex PCR reads. The sample yields hundreds of thousands of distinct CDR3 sequences, 38% seen once.

The J gene is TRBJ1-4, the V gene TRBV25-1; D is possibly TRBD1 (6 bases). This clonotype was obtained from a young man with Graves' hyperthyroidism. Specimen: blood. The CDR3 nucleotides read TGTGCCAGCAGACCGCCCAGGGGCGCAGATGAAAAACTGTTTTTT. It translates to CASRPPRGADEKLFF.